These 32 T cell receptor beta chains share one sample of origin, sequenced in a study of graft-versus-host responses after intestinal transplantation. For these receptors, no antigen is known. Sequencing was performed with immunoSEQ multiplex PCR; in TCRdb, only in-frame clones are kept and a portion is missing. The sample holds around 25,000 clones, 82% seen once. The source was unstimulated CD4+ T cells sorted from spleen or lymph node cells, collected before intestinal transplant. The receptors come from a human donor who received an intestinal transplant.

The V gene is TRBV6-1, the J gene TRBJ1-2; the match to TRBD1 covers 7 bases. With 7 bases clipped from V and 4 bases from J, the junction kept 6 bases outside the gene matches. This CDR3 spans 13 amino acids. CDR1 MNHNS and CDR2 SASEGT come from the germline V gene. CDR3 protein: CASTGRQGYGYTF. In DNA form, the CDR3 reads TGTGCCAGCACAGGTCGACAGGGCTATGGCTACACCTTC.

This chain uses TRBV10-3 with TRBJ2-1; 7 nucleotides line up with TRBD1. V lost 9 bases to trimming and J lost 7 bases; unmatched junction nucleotides: 9. This CDR3 spans 13 amino acids. Germline loops: CDR1 ENHRY, CDR2 SYGVKD. The CDR3 DNA reads as TGTGCCATTACAGGGGAGTCACTAAATGAGCAGTTCTTC. It codes for CAITGESLNEQFF.

The rearrangement links TRBV10-3 to TRBJ2-7; TRBD2 matches 7 bases. The CDR3 sequence is 14 residues long. With 2 bases clipped from V and 3 bases from J, the junction kept 4 bases outside the gene matches. Germline-derived CDR1 and CDR2 are ENHRY and SYGVKD. The CDR3 reads CAISEPRTSYEQYF. The CDR3 region has the DNA TGTGCCATCAGTGAGCCCAGGACTAGCTACGAGCAGTACTTC.

V usage is TRBV4-1 and J usage is TRBJ2-1, with 12 bases identical to TRBD2. Germline V gene lookup returns CDR1 MGHRA and CDR2 YSYEKL. The CDR3 covers 15 residues. The V gene end was trimmed by 1 base and the J gene end by 8 bases; junction bases not matched to a gene: 3. The CDR3 DNA follows: TGCGCCAGCAGCCAAGGACTAGCGGGAGTCTATGAGCAGTTCTTC. Translated: CASSQGLAGVYEQFF.

The chain is built from TRBV7-2 and TRBJ2-7; TRBD1 or TRBD2 may be the D gene (5 bases each). Germline CDR1 SGHTA, CDR2 FQGNSA. Trimming stripped 1 base from V and 3 bases from J, with 10 bases between. The CDR3 is 14 residues long. The CDR3 region is CASSLGDGVYEQYF. CDR3 in DNA: TGTGCCAGCAGCTTAGGGGACGGAGTCTACGAGCAGTACTTC.

This chain joins TRBV5-4 and TRBJ1-6; no definite D call. Germline assignment: CDR1 SGHNT and CDR2 YYREEE (reference sequence). The CDR3 spans 12 residues. Trimming took 0 bases from V and 12 from J, leaving 7 bases between them. CDR3 residues: CASSLVPGPLHF. In DNA form, the CDR3 reads TGTGCCAGCAGCTTGGTCCCAGGACCCCTCCACTTT.

The chain combines TRBV4-2 with TRBJ1-1; D gene uncertain. Germline V gene sequence: CDR1 LGHNA, CDR2 YNFKEQ. The CDR3 contains 15 residues. The germline V and J ends were trimmed by 0 bases and 0 bases, with 8 bases remaining between them. As DNA, the CDR3 is TGTGCCAGCAGCCAAGAGTGGGCCTTGAACACTGAAGCTTTCTTT. It encodes CASSQEWALNTEAFF.

This clone was seen once. The chain recombines TRBV7-6 with TRBJ2-3; 8 bases map to TRBD2. V was clipped by 4 bases and J by 4 bases; unmatched bases: 22. Germline assignment: CDR1 SGHVS and CDR2 FNYEAQ. The CDR3 extends over 20 amino acids. CDR3 loop: CASSSDPTGGKSIFPDTQYF. CDR3 coding DNA: TGTGCCAGCAGCTCCGACCCCACGGGGGGGAAAAGTATATTCCCAGATACGCAGTATTTT.

The genes are TRBV6-4 and TRBJ1-1; D call uncertain. The V end lost 4 bases, the J end lost 11 bases, and 14 bases lay between the germline ends. Germline CDR1 is MRHNA and CDR2 is SNTAGT. This CDR3 is 12 amino acids long. CDR3 coding DNA: TGTGCCAGCAGTGCCGCCCCTAGGAGGGCTTTCTTT. This gives the protein CASSAAPRRAFF.

The chain couples TRBV12-5 to TRBJ2-7; 9 bases line up with TRBD1. The CDR3 runs 17 residues. V lost 0 bases and J lost 3; bases outside the gene matches: 9. Germline-derived CDR1 and CDR2 are LGHNT and FRNRAP. The CDR3 protein is CASGLVVGQGIGYEQYF. The CDR3 bases are TGTGCTAGTGGTTTGGTAGTGGGACAGGGTATCGGCTACGAGCAGTACTTC.

V usage is TRBV6-1 and J usage is TRBJ2-7, with D perhaps given as TRBD1 or TRBD2 (5 bases each). The CDR3 is 15 residues long. V was pared by 6 bases and J by 2 bases, with 17 bases between. In germline, CDR1 is MNHNS, CDR2 SASEGT. CDR3 bases: TGTGCCAGCAGCCCATCAGTGGGGGTCACCTACGAGCAGTACTTC. It translates to CASSPSVGVTYEQYF.

The chain uses TRBV27 and TRBJ2-7; 10 nucleotides match TRBD2. This CDR3 contains 17 residues. Trimming at V came to 3 bases and at J to 5 bases, leaving 13 bases not matched to a gene. CDR1 and CDR2 from the germline V gene are MNHEY and SMNVEV (reference sequence). CDR3 sequence (DNA): TGTGCCAGCAGTTTCCCTCTAGCGGGAGTTCGCGGGGACGAGCAGTACTTC. Translation gives CASSFPLAGVRGDEQYF.

CDR3 amino acids: CASRVTSGGARVTGELFF. CDR3 sequence (DNA): TGTGCCAGTAGGGTGACTAGCGGGGGGGCCCGTGTCACCGGGGAGCTGTTTTTT. V usage is TRBV19 and J usage is TRBJ2-2, with 14 bases fitting TRBD2. V lost 6 bases and J lost 4; bases outside the gene matches: 10. Germline V CDR1 and CDR2: LNHDA, SQIVND (reference sequence). This CDR3 region has 18 residues.

This chain joins TRBV10-3 and TRBJ1-4, with D hard to call. The CDR3 contains 14 residues. V shed 0 bases and J shed 5 bases, with 7 bases lying between them. Per the germline V gene, CDR1 is ENHRY and CDR2 is SYGVKD. CDR3 nucleotide sequence: TGTGCCATCAGTGAGTCAGGGTTCAATGAAAAACTGTTTTTT. Its translation: CAISESGFNEKLFF.

The rearrangement links TRBV7-2 to TRBJ2-3; D gene unclear. CDR3 length: 13 amino acids. Germline V CDR1 and CDR2: SGHTA, FQGNSA. Trimming cost V 5 bases and J 9 bases, with 15 bases left between them. The CDR3 DNA reads TGTGCCAGCAGCCCCGGGCCCTCGGAGACGCAGTATTTT. The encoded protein is CASSPGPSETQYF.

The chain couples TRBV6-9 to TRBJ2-7; D remains unclear. The CDR3 runs 11 residues. Germline V gene lookup returns CDR1 MNHGY and CDR2 SVAAGI. Trimming removed 5 bases from V and 4 bases from J, with 6 bases in between. This chain's CDR3 is CASSNMYEQYF. CDR3 in DNA: TGTGCCAGCAGTAACATGTACGAGCAGTACTTC.

CDR3 bases: TGTGCCAGTAGTATGGGGTCGGGACCCAACACCGGGGAGCTGTTTTTT. Its translation is CASSMGSGPNTGELFF. The rearrangement uses TRBV19 and TRBJ2-2, with D possibly being TRBD1 or TRBD2 (5 bases each). V was pared by 3 bases and J by 2 bases, with 13 bases between. CDR1 and CDR2 from the germline V gene are LNHDA and SQIVND (reference sequence). The CDR3 runs to 16 residues. Based on the CDR3 plus reference TRBV19 and TRBJ2-2, the full variable domain is DGGITQSPKYLFRKEGQNVTLSCEQNLNHDAMYWYRQDPGQGLRLIYYSQIVNDFQKGDIAEGYSVSREKKESFPLTVTSAQKNPTAFYLCASSMGSGPNTGELFFGEGSRLTVL.

The chain links TRBV2 to TRBJ2-3, with a possible D match to TRBD2 (5 bases). Germline V lookup: CDR1 SNHLY, CDR2 FYNNEI. V lost 7 bases to trimming and J lost 8 bases, with 13 bases between them. The CDR3 spans 12 residues. CDR3 protein: CASTGGGSTQYF. The DNA for the CDR3 is TGTGCCAGCACAGGAGGTGGGTCTACGCAGTATTTT.

The chain uses TRBV19 and TRBJ2-1; 9 bases are shared with TRBD1. V lost 5 bases and J lost 6; bases outside the gene matches: 8. Germline CDR1 LNHDA, CDR2 SQIVND (reference sequence). The length of the CDR3 is 15 residues. CDR3 sequence: CASSSRQGGFNEQFF. CDR3 bases: TGTGCCAGTAGTTCTCGACAGGGGGGGTTCAATGAGCAGTTCTTC.

The V gene is TRBV6-5, the J gene TRBJ1-2, with D perhaps matching TRBD1 (6 bases). Trimming removed 4 bases at V and 4 bases at J, with 10 bases between. Germline V gene data show CDR1 as MNHEY and CDR2 as SVGAGI. The CDR3 sequence is 13 residues long. CDR3 coding DNA: TGTGCCAGCAGTTCCACAGGGACCTATGGCTACACCTTC. Its translation is CASSSTGTYGYTF.

The V and J genes are TRBV5-4 and TRBJ1-1; D unresolved. Germline CDR1 is SGHNT and CDR2 is YYREEE (reference sequence). The V and J ends lost 0 bases and 1 base respectively, with 7 bases between them. There are 14 residues in the CDR3. CDR3 protein: CASSLGPTNTEAFF. In DNA, the CDR3 is TGTGCCAGCAGCTTGGGACCGACGAACACTGAAGCTTTCTTT.

This rearrangement joins TRBV5-1 to TRBJ2-1; 12 bases map to TRBD1. The CDR3 contains 15 residues. Losses at the gene ends were 4 bases for V and 4 bases for J; bases not matched to a gene: 3. Germline V gene lookup returns CDR1 SGHRS and CDR2 YFSETQ. The CDR3 region has the DNA TGCGCCAGCAGCCGGGGACAGGGGGCGTACAATGAGCAGTTCTTC. As protein: CASSRGQGAYNEQFF.

The chain carries TRBV19 and TRBJ1-4, with TRBD1 matching 7 bases. V lost 4 bases to trimming and J lost 1 base; unmatched junction nucleotides: 3. Germline V gene data show CDR1 as LNHDA and CDR2 as SQIVND (reference sequence). The CDR3 is made up of 15 amino acids. The DNA for the CDR3 is TGTGCCAGTAGTACCCAGGGGGGAACTAATGAAAAACTGTTTTTT. This translates into CASSTQGGTNEKLFF.

V usage is TRBV5-1 and J usage is TRBJ2-7; TRBD1 might be the D (5 bases). Per the germline V gene, CDR1 is SGHRS and CDR2 is YFSETQ. Trimming removed 4 bases from V and 1 base from J, with 12 bases in between. The length of the CDR3 is 14 residues. The CDR3 loop reads CASSNPQGSYEQYF. Here the CDR3 DNA reads TGCGCCAGCAGCAACCCCCAGGGTTCCTACGAGCAGTACTTC.

As DNA, the CDR3 is TGTGCCAGTAGTAACCGGCCGGTCTCCTACGAGCAGTACTTC. Protein sequence: CASSNRPVSYEQYF. The gene calls are TRBV19 and TRBJ2-7; unclear D gene. This CDR3 is 14 amino acids long. Per the germline V gene, CDR1 is LNHDA and CDR2 is SQIVND (reference sequence). V dropped 4 bases and J dropped 0 bases, with 10 bases sitting between them.

This chain connects TRBV7-3 to TRBJ2-3, with 15 bases matching TRBD2. The CDR3 covers 20 residues. The ends lost 5 bases at V and 1 base at J; junction bases unmatched: 13. CDR1 and CDR2 (germline): SGHTA, FQGTGA. In DNA form, the CDR3 reads TGTGCCAGCAGCCGTCCCGGGACTAGCGGGAGGCCTACCGGCACAGATACGCAGTATTTT. Protein sequence: CASSRPGTSGRPTGTDTQYF.

V usage is TRBV5-1 and J usage is TRBJ2-7, with 8 bases that match TRBD1. Trimming removed 4 bases from V and 5 bases from J; junction bases left unmatched: 11. The CDR3 has 15 residues. The germline V gene encodes CDR1 SGHRS and CDR2 YFSETQ. The CDR3 bases are TGCGCCAGCAGCACGTTGGTGTCAGGGGGCAACGAGCAGTACTTC. Encoded protein: CASSTLVSGGNEQYF.

The CDR3 sequence is CASSLERGSRNTIYF. CDR3 sequence (DNA): TGTGCCAGCAGCTTAGAACGGGGCAGCCGAAACACCATATATTTT. The V and J genes are TRBV11-2 and TRBJ1-3, with D perhaps matching TRBD1 (5 bases). Deletions cut 0 bases from V and 5 bases from J, with 11 bases between. The germline V gene has CDR1 SGHAT and CDR2 FQNNGV. CDR3 length: 15 amino acids.

DNA of the CDR3: TGTGCCAGCAGCGCTAGGAGCGAAGAGACCCAGTACTTC. As protein: CASSARSEETQYF. The chain carries TRBV7-3 and TRBJ2-5; D is unresolved. V gave up 5 bases and J gave up 3 bases, with 10 bases separating them. This CDR3 has 13 residues. The germline gives CDR1 SGHTA, CDR2 FQGTGA.

This clone was seen only a few times. V usage is TRBV28 and J usage is TRBJ1-4; D possibly corresponds to TRBD1 (5 bases). This CDR3 region has 15 residues. The germline gives CDR1 MDHEN, CDR2 SYDVKM. Trimming cost V 7 bases and J 7 bases, with 19 bases left between them. The CDR3 reads CASTLLAREGEKLFF. CDR3 coding DNA: TGTGCCAGCACCCTTCTCGCCAGGGAGGGTGAAAAACTGTTTTTT.

This clone was counted a few times. The chain joins TRBV1 to TRBJ2-2; TRBD2, the table's D call, lacks a check against the DNA. TRBV1 is classified as a pseudogene. The CDR3 totals 17 residues. The CDR3 region has the DNA TGCACCAGCAGCCAGGAATATGTGGGACTCGAACACCGGGGAGCTGTTTTT. It is translated as CTSSQEYVGLEHRGAVF.

This sequence joins TRBV28 and TRBJ1-2, with 8 bases fitting TRBD1. J was trimmed by 1 base and V by 4 bases; bases with no gene match: 11. The CDR3 is 17 amino acids. Per germline, CDR1 MDHEN and CDR2 SYDVKM. The CDR3, as DNA: TGTGCCAGCAGTTCCCCCCCAAGACAGGGGATTAACTATGGCTACACCTTC. This sequence encodes CASSSPPRQGINYGYTF.